Sequencing of this T cell receptor beta chain was carried out in a study of shared clonotypes between healthy human individuals. V lost 3 bases to trimming and J lost 4 bases; unmatched junction nucleotides: 7. Germline assignment: CDR1 GTSNPN and CDR2 SVGIG (reference sequence). The CDR3 consists of 15 residues. The repertoire was sequenced with immunoSEQ multiplex PCR; TCRdb's copy has only in-frame clones and lacks some. The sample consists of approximately 2.4 million clones, approximately 94% of them appearing once. Overall study findings and caveats: Inspection by rarefaction showed sorted-subset sequencing to be incomplete despite large depth.

Note on this clone: The antigen remains unidentified.

Sequencing was carried out using naive CD4+ T cells sorted from blood. Subset in this sample: CD45RA+ positively selected. The chain is built from TRBV30 and TRBJ2-2; 8 bases agree with TRBD2. This receptor was identified in a man younger than 30 in good health. CDR3 coding DNA: TGTGCCTGGAGCTGGGGACTAGTCACCACCGGGGAGCTGTTTTTT. It translates to CAWSWGLVTTGELFF.